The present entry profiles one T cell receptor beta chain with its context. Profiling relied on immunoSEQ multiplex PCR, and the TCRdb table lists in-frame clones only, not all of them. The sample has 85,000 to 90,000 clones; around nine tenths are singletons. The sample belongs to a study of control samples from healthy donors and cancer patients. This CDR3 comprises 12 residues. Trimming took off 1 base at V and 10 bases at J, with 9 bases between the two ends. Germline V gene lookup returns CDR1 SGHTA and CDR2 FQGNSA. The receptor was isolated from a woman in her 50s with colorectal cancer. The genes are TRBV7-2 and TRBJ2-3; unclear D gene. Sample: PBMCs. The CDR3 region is CASSLDLGPQYF. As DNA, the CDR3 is TGTGCCAGCAGCTTAGATTTAGGACCGCAGTATTTT.